The clone carrying this T cell receptor (beta chain) was observed a handful of times. Antigen specificity is unknown. The authors made TCR beta libraries by quantitative 5'-RACE with molecular barcodes. TCRdb reprocessed the 5' RACE reads via MiXCR and lists one record per CDR3 protein. This sample yields 250,000 or so distinct CDR3 sequences, of which about 10% are seen a single time; 6% to 8% belongs to the top ten. The sample comes from a study of CD8 T cells in ankylosing spondylitis. The germline V gene has CDR1 MNHEY and CDR2 SVGAGI. With 3 bases removed from V and 4 bases from J, the gap between germline ends came to 15 bases. The length of the CDR3 is 15 residues. Study-wide findings and caveats: Ankylosing spondylitis blood appeared to be characterized by a TCR beta motif of roughly eight highly homologous variants. As reported, disease-linked clones showed significant enrichment in matched ankylosing spondylitis synovial fluid. A CD8+ phenotype characterized the disease-linked clones, which were relatively rare in peripheral blood.

The V gene is TRBV6-5, the J gene TRBJ2-5; TRBD1 might be the D (5 bases). The sequenced sample consisted of blood, either unsorted or a sorted T cell fraction (not recorded which). This sequence originates from a male donor with ankylosing spondylitis or in good health (not recorded which). CDR3 protein: CASSYRLGAGETQYF. The DNA of the CDR3 is TGTGCCAGCAGTTATCGGTTAGGGGCTGGAGAGACCCAGTACTTC.